Below, one T cell receptor (beta chain) is given with its context. Its antigen is undetermined. The data derive from a study of vaccination and CD4 T cells after COVID-19. The treatment denotes: roughly 10-day PBMC culture with coronavirus spike peptide pools or control peptides (ViraFEST assay). Each well held a few million PBMCs in IL-2 (about 9.6 IU/ml) medium with roughly 9.2 ug/ml peptide pools. This CDR3 contains 16 residues. Cultured CD4+ T cell DNA was sequenced using the Oncomine TCR Beta short-read assay. Investigators isolated genomic DNA from cultured CD4+ T cells. One entry per CDR3 protein results from TCRdb running MiXCR on the PCR reads. Among more than 10,000 distinct CDR3 sequences listed, roughly half were seen once.

The clonotype comes from a human donor who had recovered from COVID-19. The specimen was CD4+ T cells from blood, cultured in vitro. This chain connects TRBV21-1 to TRBJ2-5; no DNA check was done on the table's D call, TRBD1. TRBV21-1 is deemed a pseudogene. In DNA form, the CDR3 reads TGTGCCAGCAGCAAATCGCACAGGGAGGATGTACAGACCCAGTACTTC. Translation gives CASSKSHREDVQTQYF.